This TCR beta chain was sequenced in a study of metastatic and nonmetastatic thyroid tumors. Findings and caveats of the study: Reported TCR beta diversity, measured in blood and tumor, was significantly higher for malignant thyroid tumors than for benign nodules.

The ends were cut back, 0 bases at V and 4 bases at J, with 17 bases in the middle. From germline, CDR1 is SGHRS and CDR2 YFSETQ. The CDR3 sequence is 16 residues long. TCRdb re-called the PCR reads through MiXCR. The sample contains about 47,000 clones, under 30% of which appear only once. Remarks on this clone: Antigen specificity is unknown.

Thyroid surgery was performed in patients who had received no treatment beforehand. Specimen: blood. This sequence originates from a male donor with papillary thyroid cancer or a benign thyroid nodule (not recorded which). Some clones in this sample may be carry-over from other donors' samples. The genes are TRBV5-1 and TRBJ2-7; D is tentatively TRBD1 or TRBD2 (5 bases each). The CDR3 loop is CASSLDFGARLYEQYF. In nucleotides, the CDR3 is TGCGCCAGCAGCTTGGACTTCGGGGCCAGACTTTACGAGCAGTACTTC.